The 10 T cell receptor beta chains in this list originate from one sample, sequenced in a study of blood T cells in healthy people across ages. Then a second PCR, running roughly 7 to 11 cycles, was carried out with a sample-barcoded 5' primer and a J-beta primer mix. TCRdb called the 5' RACE reads again in MiXCR, with one record for every CDR3 protein. The table lists more than 900,000 distinct CDR3 sequences, under 30% of them singletons. The same data also contributed to another study, on T cells of mothers and their children.

Material: blood. The source of these receptors is a girl aged 2 to 9 in good health.

The chain is built from TRBV12-3 or TRBV12-4 and TRBJ1-2; possible D gene TRBD1, 5 bases. V was pared by 6 bases and J by 4 bases, with 12 bases between. CDR3 size: 13 residues. CDR3 nucleotide sequence: TGTGCCAGCAGGCGAACAGGACTCTATGGCTACACCTTC. As protein: CASRRTGLYGYTF.

The chain joins TRBV5-1 to TRBJ1-1; unclear D gene. Germline-derived CDR1 and CDR2 are SGHRS and YFSETQ. The ends were cut back, 9 bases at V and 5 bases at J, with 11 bases in the middle. This CDR3 region has 11 residues. CDR3 in amino acids: CATYIQTEAFF. The CDR3 DNA sequence: TGCGCCACCTATATTCAGACTGAAGCTTTCTTT.

V usage is TRBV6-1 and J usage is TRBJ2-1, with TRBD1 matching over 7 bases. Germline assignment: CDR1 MNHNS and CDR2 SASEGT. The ends lost 7 bases at V and 5 bases at J; junction bases unmatched: 5. The CDR3 has 13 amino acids. This CDR3 is CASMRGRHNEQFF. CDR3 bases: TGTGCCAGCATGAGGGGGCGTCACAATGAGCAGTTCTTC.

Only a few counts were recorded for this clonotype. This chain connects TRBV11-2 to TRBJ2-6, with D hard to call. Germline V gene data show CDR1 as SGHAT and CDR2 as FQNNGV. The germline V and J ends were trimmed by 0 bases and 3 bases, with 6 bases remaining between them. The CDR3 is made up of 15 amino acids. CDR3 nucleotide sequence: TGTGCCAGCAGCTTAGATAGTTTTGGGGCCAACGTCCTGACTTTC. Protein product: CASSLDSFGANVLTF.

With respect to this clonotype: One junction end disagrees with the germline gene, perhaps due to a read error. The rearrangement uses TRBV12-5 and TRBJ2-5; 13 positions match TRBD2. The CDR3 has 17 residues. Germline V gene data show CDR1 as LGHNT and CDR2 as FRNRAP. This chain's CDR3 is CASGLVLAGGPGETQYF. The CDR3 region has the DNA TGTGCTAGTGGTCTGGTACTAGCGGGGGGGCCTGGCGAGACCCAGTACTTC.

The chain links TRBV7-2 to TRBJ2-4; D gene uncertain. Germline V gene sequence: CDR1 SGHTA, CDR2 FQGNSA. V shed 3 bases and J shed 6 bases, with 6 bases lying between them. This CDR3 has 12 amino acids. The CDR3 DNA sequence: TGTGCCAGCAGCTTTCCGGGAAACATTCAGTACTTC. Residues: CASSFPGNIQYF.

The rearrangement uses TRBV3-1 and TRBJ2-1; 8 positions agree with TRBD2. There are 16 residues in the CDR3. The J segment lost 7 bases and the V segment lost 4 bases, leaving 12 bases of the junction unmatched. Germline V gene sequence: CDR1 LGHDT, CDR2 YNNKEL (reference sequence). CDR3: CASSRMGLGPLNEQFF. The CDR3 DNA follows: TGTGCCAGCAGCCGAATGGGACTAGGCCCGCTAAATGAGCAGTTCTTC.

Concerning this clonotype itself: A read error may produce the germline difference seen at one junction end. The chain recombines TRBV28 with TRBJ2-1, with TRBD2 as a possible D gene (5 bases). Germline lookup yields CDR1 MDHEN and CDR2 SYDVKM. The CDR3 runs to 13 residues. CDR3 coding DNA: TGTGCCAGCAGTGCTAGCTTCTACAATGGGCAGTTCTTC. The encoded protein is CASSASFYNGQFF.

The rearrangement uses TRBV6-5 and TRBJ1-1, with D tentatively TRBD1 (5 bases). Germline CDR1 is MNHEY and CDR2 is SVGAGI. The CDR3 is 15 amino acids. V lost 5 bases and J lost 1, with 14 bases in between. Here the CDR3 DNA reads TGTGCCAGCAGTCTCGCGGGACGAAAGAACACTGAAGCTTTCTTT. Translated: CASSLAGRKNTEAFF.

This clonotype was observed many times. The rearrangement uses TRBV29-1 and TRBJ2-1; D is undetermined. V lost 4 bases and J 9 bases, leaving 10 bases between the germline ends. The CDR3 is 11 residues long. CDR1 SQVTM and CDR2 ANQGSEA come from the germline V gene. The CDR3 loop reads CSVVPDSEQFF. CDR3 coding DNA: TGCAGCGTTGTGCCGGATTCTGAGCAGTTCTTC.